This T cell receptor (beta chain) was captured in a study of T cell responses to AZD1222 COVID-19 vaccine. Using immunoSEQ multiplex PCR, the repertoire was profiled, and TCRdb retains in-frame clones only, with some absent. The table lists 150,000 to 200,000 clones, 70% to 90% of them singletons. CDR1 SGDLS and CDR2 YYNGEE come from the germline V gene. There are 14 residues in the CDR3. Trimming took off 0 bases at V and 6 bases at J, with 12 bases between the two ends. Sequencing was performed on peripheral blood, taken 28 days after the second AZD1222 dose. This clonotype originated in an adult who received the AZD1222 COVID-19 vaccine. The genes are TRBV9 and TRBJ1-2; TRBD1 might be the D (5 bases). CDR3: CASSVGGVDNGYTF. The CDR3 DNA reads TGTGCCAGCAGCGTAGGTGGGGTGGACAATGGCTACACCTTC.